Sequencing of this TCR beta chain was carried out in a study of a mutant IDH1 vaccine in newly diagnosed glioma. Profiled with immunoSEQ multiplex PCR; TCRdb holds only in-frame clones, not every one. In the table there are about 130,000 clones, about four fifths of which are singletons. For this clone: Its antigen is not identified.

This CDR3 spans 16 amino acids. CDR1 is MNHEY and CDR2 is SMNVEV in the germline V gene (reference sequence). The junction had 7 bases not matched to a gene; V was cut back by 8 bases and J by 2 bases. Time point of the sample: week 11, during vaccination. Vaccination comprised doses that each held 300 ug of mutant IDH1 20-mer peptide, plus topical imiquimod. Sample: PBMCs, taken from a glioma patient whose treatment included an IDH1 peptide vaccine. The TCR was taken from a man in his forties with glioma. V usage is TRBV27 and J usage is TRBJ2-3; 13 positions agree with TRBD2. The CDR3 here is CASALGTSGTTDTQYF. Written as DNA, the CDR3 is TGTGCCAGCGCCCTAGGGACTAGCGGGACCACAGATACGCAGTATTTT.